The sequence of this T cell receptor beta chain was determined in a study of shared clonotypes between healthy human individuals. General study findings and limits: Clonotypes shared by all four sorted-subset donors had higher generation probabilities than non-shared clonotypes.

Germline V gene sequence: CDR1 MDHEN, CDR2 SYDVKM. Germline trimming cut 0 bases from V and 7 bases from J; bases unmatched to any gene: 1. The CDR3 extends over 13 amino acids. The naive CD8 fraction comprised CD45RO-negative cells positively selected for CCR7 and excluded terminally differentiated effector memory CD45RA+ cells. The data were produced by immunoSEQ multiplex PCR, yet TCRdb's version contains in-frame clones alone and is incomplete. The sample yields hundreds of thousands of clones, approximately 96% seen once. Comments on this clone: As yet, its antigen is unknown.

The TCR originated in a woman between 25 and 40 years old in good health. Sample: naive CD8+ T cells sorted from blood. The V call is TRBV28, the J call TRBJ2-7, with 9 positions matching TRBD1. The CDR3 DNA reads TGTGCCAGCAGTTTATGGACAGGGGGGGAGCAGTACTTC. The encoded protein is CASSLWTGGEQYF. Together with reference TRBV28 and TRBJ2-7, the CDR3 gives the full variable domain: DVKVTQSSRYLVKRTGEKVFLECVQDMDHENMFWYRQDPGLGLRLIYFSYDVKMKEKGDIPEGYSVSREKKERFSLILESASTNQTSMYLCASSLWTGGEQYFGPGTRLTVT.